Listed below are T cell receptor beta chains from one sample, sequenced in a study of cytomegalovirus exposure and HLA in healthy donors. The protocol was immunoSEQ multiplex PCR, while the TCRdb copy is restricted to in-frame clones and leaves out a portion. The sample holds around 210,000 clones, roughly 78% seen once. Input material: PBMCs. Receptors were obtained from a boy younger than 18 in good health and CMV-seronegative. The CDR3 runs from the conserved cysteine through the conserved F or W. A D gene is named only where the DNA matches it firmly. Expanded clones get a size class; other rows say once, few or many, or leave the size out.

>TRBJ1-5|15|-|-|TRBV2
TGTGCCAGCAGTGGTGGGAGAGGGAGCAATCAGCCCCAGCATTTT
CASSGGRGSNQPQHF
>TRBJ2-7|13|-|TRBD1|TRBV4-1
TGCGCCAGCAGCCCCCGGACAGGGGTCGAGCAGTACTTC
CASSPRTGVEQYF
>TRBJ1-2|15|few|TRBD1|TRBV10-3
TGTGCCATCAGTCAGGACCGGGACAGGCTGTATGGCTACACCTTC
CAISQDRDRLYGYTF
>TRBJ1-2|12|once|-|TRBV6-6
TGTGCCAGCAGTTTAGGGGGGGATGGCTACACCTTC
CASSLGGDGYTF
>TRBJ1-2|12|-|TRBD1|TRBV5-4
TGTGCCAGCAGCTCTCAGGGGGATGGCTACACCTTC
CASSSQGDGYTF
>TRBJ2-2|14|few|TRBD2|TRBV5-4
TGTGCCAGTGGTTGGACTAGCGGTACCGGGGAGCTGTTTTTT
CASGWTSGTGELFF
>TRBJ1-2|11|-|-|TRBV20-1
TGCAGTGCTGGGGGGGACTATGGCTACACCTTC
CSAGGDYGYTF
>TRBJ2-1|14|-|-|TRBV11-3
TGTGCCAGCAGCTCGGCGGGAACGTACAATGAGCAGTTCTTC
CASSSAGTYNEQFF
>TRBJ1-1|14|-|TRBD1|TRBV6-5
TGTGCCAGCAGTTCCTGGACAGGGAACACTGAAGCTTTCTTT
CASSSWTGNTEAFF
>TRBJ2-3|11|-|-|TRBV20-1
TGCAGTGCCTCGACTAGAACAACGCAGTATTTT
CSASTRTTQYF
>TRBJ2-3|15|-|TRBD1|TRBV9
TGTGCCAGCAGCTTAACAGGGGGCAGCACAGATACGCAGTATTTT
CASSLTGGSTDTQYF
>TRBJ2-1|13|-|TRBD2|TRBV6-5
TGTGCCAGCAGAGGACTAGCGGGGGGTGCGCAGTTCTTC
CASRGLAGGAQFF
>TRBJ1-1|20|-|-|TRBV6-1
TGTGCCAGCAGTGTTCGCGCTCGTACGGGATCCCTCGGGGTGAACACTGAAGCTTTCTTT
CASSVRARTGSLGVNTEAFF
>TRBJ1-4|15|-|-|TRBV19
TGTGCCAGTAGTACCGGACTCGATGGACGCGAAAAACTGTTTTTT
CASSTGLDGREKLFF
>TRBJ1-1|14|few|TRBD1|TRBV19
TGTGCCAGTAGTCAGGACAGGGACCACACTGAAGCTTTCTTT
CASSQDRDHTEAFF
>TRBJ2-5|15|-|-|TRBV19
TGTGCCAGTAGTATAGGGAACTATAAGCAAGAGACCCAGTACTTC
CASSIGNYKQETQYF
>TRBJ2-2|15|once|TRBD2|TRBV4-1
TGCGCCAGCAGACGGACTAGCGGGACGACGGGGGAGCTGTTTTTT
CASRRTSGTTGELFF
>TRBJ2-7|16|-|TRBD2|TRBV13
TGTGCCAGCAGCTTAATCGGGCTAGCGGGAGTTGGCGAGCAGTACTTC
CASSLIGLAGVGEQYF
>TRBJ1-1|15|-|-|TRBV7-2
TGTGCCAGCAGCCTATACTATACAGGGAACACTGAAGCTTTCTTT
CASSLYYTGNTEAFF
>TRBJ2-5|18|-|-|TRBV4-1
TGCGCCAGCAGCCAAGATAATGTACTAGGGATGGAGCAAGAGACCCAGTACTTC
CASSQDNVLGMEQETQYF
>TRBJ1-4|15|-|TRBD1|TRBV5-1
TGCGCCAGCAGCCTGACCGGGACAGGCTCGGAAAAACTGTTTTTT
CASSLTGTGSEKLFF
>TRBJ2-5|16|-|TRBD2|TRBV5-1
TGCGCCAGCAGCTTGGGGGCTAGCGGGGCCCAAGAGACCCAGTACTTC
CASSLGASGAQETQYF
>TRBJ1-2|13|-|-|TRBV7-9
TGTGCCAGCAGCCCCATATCAGGGCCTCTGCACACCTTC
CASSPISGPLHTF
>TRBJ1-1|11|-|-|TRBV11-2
TGTGCCAGCAGCCTTACAGGTGAAGCTTTCTTT
CASSLTGEAFF
>TRBJ1-1|16|few|-|TRBV6-6
TGTGCCAGCAGTTCCATAAGGGGGAGAGTTAACACTGAAGCTTTCTTT
CASSSIRGRVNTEAFF
>TRBJ2-1|15|-|-|TRBV7-2
TGTGCCAGCAGCTTAGTACCCACTAGCATCGATGAGCAGTTCTTC
CASSLVPTSIDEQFF
>TRBJ1-1|15|-|TRBD1|TRBV5-1
TGCGCCAGCAGCCCCTGGGACAGGGGGGGGACTGAAGCTTTCTTT
CASSPWDRGGTEAFF
>TRBJ2-1|14|-|TRBD2|TRBV18
TGTGCCAGCTCTGTAAGCGGGAGCTACAATGAGCAGTTCTTC
CASSVSGSYNEQFF
>TRBJ2-7|15|-|-|TRBV11-2
TGTGCCAGCAGCTTAGGCCGCGGACTACTATACGAGCAGTACTTC
CASSLGRGLLYEQYF
>TRBJ2-4|16|-|TRBD2|TRBV18
TGTGCCAGCTCACCACCGGGGGGGGTGGTCAAAAACATTCAGTACTTC
CASSPPGGVVKNIQYF
>TRBJ2-7|15|-|-|TRBV5-1
TGCGCCAGCAGCGACCCTGGCGGAGCCTCCTACGAGCAGTACTTC
CASSDPGGASYEQYF
>TRBJ1-4|17|-|-|TRBV21-1
TGTGCCAGCAGCAAAAGGGCAAAGTCGGGAGCGTCTGGGAAACTGTTTTTT
CASSKRAKSGASGKLFF
>TRBJ1-2|14|once|-|TRBV19
TGTGCCAGTAGTATAGTAGGGACAAACTATGGCTACACCTTC
CASSIVGTNYGYTF
>TRBJ1-1|17|-|TRBD1|TRBV5-8
TGTGCCAGCAGACCCCTTCCCGGGACAGGGGTGAACACTGAAGCTTTCTTT
CASRPLPGTGVNTEAFF
>TRBJ2-7|15|-|TRBD2|TRBV14
TGTGCCAGCAGCCCCACGACTCTAGCGGGATACGAGCAGTACTTC
CASSPTTLAGYEQYF
>TRBJ1-5|15|-|TRBD1|TRBV30
TGTGCCTGGAGTCCCACAGGGGGCGGCAATCAGCCCCAGCATTTT
CAWSPTGGGNQPQHF
>TRBJ2-1|18|once|TRBD2|TRBV2
TGTGCCAGCAGTTTTTCCCCAAGGACTAGCGGGGGTAACAATGAGCAGTTCTTC
CASSFSPRTSGGNNEQFF
>TRBJ2-3|18|-|TRBD1|TRBV7-9
TGTGCCAGCAGCTTCGGGACAGCCATGAAAACTCGCACAGATACGCAGTATTTT
CASSFGTAMKTRTDTQYF
>TRBJ2-2|15|-|-|TRBV27
TGTGCCAGCAGTCCCATACAGGGTTTAACCGGGGAGCTGTTTTTT
CASSPIQGLTGELFF
>TRBJ2-2|13|-|-|TRBV6-4
TGTGCCACCAGGCGCGTCGGCACCGGGGAGCTGTTTTTT
CATRRVGTGELFF
>TRBJ1-2|13|-|-|TRBV6-5
TGTGCCAGCAGTCTCAGGGGAAACTATGGCTACACCTTC
CASSLRGNYGYTF
>TRBJ1-1|11|-|-|TRBV20-1
TGCAGAGGACAGATGAACACTGAAGCTTTCTTT
CRGQMNTEAFF
>TRBJ2-2|12|few|-|TRBV11-3
TGTGCCAGCAGCTTAGCCCGTAGGGAGCTGTTTTTT
CASSLARRELFF
>TRBJ1-2|12|-|-|TRBV5-4
TGTGCCAGCAGCTTAACGGGCTATGGCTACACCTTC
CASSLTGYGYTF
>TRBJ2-1|20|once|TRBD2|TRBV27
TGTGCCAGCAGTCCACCAAAACACGGGACTAGCGGGGGGGCCAGAAATGAGCAGTTCTTC
CASSPPKHGTSGGARNEQFF
>TRBJ1-6|15|-|-|TRBV27
TGTGCCAGCAGGACAGTTCCCCCTTATAATTCACCCCTCCACTTT
CASRTVPPYNSPLHF
>TRBJ2-1|18|-|TRBD1|TRBV14
TGTGCCAGCAGCCAACGGAAAGGCGGACAGGGGACCTACAATGAGCAGTTCTTC
CASSQRKGGQGTYNEQFF
>TRBJ2-7|13|-|TRBD1|TRBV5-1
TGCGCCAGCAGTTCGGACAGGGGTGACGAGCAGTACTTC
CASSSDRGDEQYF
>TRBJ1-5|14|-|-|TRBV2
TGTGCCAGCAGTGAAGGCAGGTCTAATCAGCCCCAGCATTTT
CASSEGRSNQPQHF